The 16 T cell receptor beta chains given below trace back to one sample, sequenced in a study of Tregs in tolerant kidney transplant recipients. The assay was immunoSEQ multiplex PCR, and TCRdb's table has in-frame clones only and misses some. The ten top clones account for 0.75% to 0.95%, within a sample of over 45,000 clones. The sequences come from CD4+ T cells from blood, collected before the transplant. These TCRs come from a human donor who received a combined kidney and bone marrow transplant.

CDR3 sequence reads: CASTPRQGAVGYTF. Partial CDR3 DNA: TGTGCCAGCACCCCCCGACAGGGGGCGGTTGGC. The chain couples TRBV7-2 to TRBJ1-2; 10 bases align to TRBD1. Coverage ceases 3 residues before the CDR3 finishes, and the germline J gene fills in the end. Germline CDR1 SGHTA, CDR2 FQGNSA. With V trimmed by 7 bases and J by 7 bases, 9 bases remained unmatched. The CDR3 runs 14 residues.

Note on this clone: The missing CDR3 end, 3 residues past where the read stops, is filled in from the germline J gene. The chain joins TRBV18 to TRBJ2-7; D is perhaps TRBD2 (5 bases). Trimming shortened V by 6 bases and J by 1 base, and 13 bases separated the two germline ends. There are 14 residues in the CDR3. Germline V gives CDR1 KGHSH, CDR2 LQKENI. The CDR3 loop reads CASSQRERSYEQYF. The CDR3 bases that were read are TGTGCCAGCTCGCAGAGGGAGCGGTCCTACGAG.

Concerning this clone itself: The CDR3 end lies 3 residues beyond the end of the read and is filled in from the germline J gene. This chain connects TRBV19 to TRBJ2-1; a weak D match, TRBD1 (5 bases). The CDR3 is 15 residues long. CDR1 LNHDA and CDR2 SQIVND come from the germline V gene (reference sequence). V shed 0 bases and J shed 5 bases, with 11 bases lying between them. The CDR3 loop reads CASSIEGLPHNEQFF. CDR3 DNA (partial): TGTGCCAGTAGTATAGAGGGGCTTCCTCACAATGAG.

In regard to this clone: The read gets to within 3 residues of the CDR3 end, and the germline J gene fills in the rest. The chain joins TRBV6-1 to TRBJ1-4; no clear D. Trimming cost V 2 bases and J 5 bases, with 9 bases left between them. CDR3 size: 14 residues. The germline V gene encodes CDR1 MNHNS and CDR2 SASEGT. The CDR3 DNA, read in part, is TGTGCCAGCAGTGAAAGGGCAGTAAATGAAAAA. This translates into CASSERAVNEK. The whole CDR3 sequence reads CASSERAVNEKLFF.

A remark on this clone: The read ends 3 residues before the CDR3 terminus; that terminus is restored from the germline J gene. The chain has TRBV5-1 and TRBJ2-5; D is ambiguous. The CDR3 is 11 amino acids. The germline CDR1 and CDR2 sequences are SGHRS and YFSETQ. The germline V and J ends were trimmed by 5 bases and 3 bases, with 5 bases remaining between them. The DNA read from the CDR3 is TGCGCCAGCAGGTCAGAAGAGACC. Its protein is CASRSEET. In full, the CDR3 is CASRSEETQYF.

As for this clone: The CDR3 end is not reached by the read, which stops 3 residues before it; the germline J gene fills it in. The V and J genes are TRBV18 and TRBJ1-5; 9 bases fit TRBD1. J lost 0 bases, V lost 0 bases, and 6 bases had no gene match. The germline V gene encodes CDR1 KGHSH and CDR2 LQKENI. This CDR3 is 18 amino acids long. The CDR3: CASSPPGQGLNSNQPQHF. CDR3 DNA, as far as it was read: TGTGCCAGCTCACCACCGGGACAGGGTTTGAATAGCAATCAGCCC. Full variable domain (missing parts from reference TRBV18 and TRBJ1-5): NAGVMQNPRHLVRRRGQEARLRCSPMKGHSHVYWYRQLPEEGLKFMVYLQKENIIDESGMPKERFSAEFPKEGPSILRIQQVVRGDSAAYFCASSPPGQGLNSNQPQHFGDGTRLSIL.

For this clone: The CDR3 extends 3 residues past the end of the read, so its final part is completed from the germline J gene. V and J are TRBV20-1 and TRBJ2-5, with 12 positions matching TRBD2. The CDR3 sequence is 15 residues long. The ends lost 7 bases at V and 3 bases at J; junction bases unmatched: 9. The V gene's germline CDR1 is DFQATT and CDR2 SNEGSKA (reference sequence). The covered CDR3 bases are TGCAGTGGTACCGGGCTAGCGGGGGGGAAAGAGACC. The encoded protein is CSGTGLAGGKET. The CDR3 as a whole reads CSGTGLAGGKETQYF.

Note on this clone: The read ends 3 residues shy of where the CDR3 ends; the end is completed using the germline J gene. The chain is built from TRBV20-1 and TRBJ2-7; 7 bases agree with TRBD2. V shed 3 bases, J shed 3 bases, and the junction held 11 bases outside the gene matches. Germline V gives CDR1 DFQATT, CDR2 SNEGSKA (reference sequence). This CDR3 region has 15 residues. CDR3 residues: CSARAQYRGDYEQYF. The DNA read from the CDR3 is TGCAGTGCTAGGGCACAATACCGGGGGGACTACGAG.

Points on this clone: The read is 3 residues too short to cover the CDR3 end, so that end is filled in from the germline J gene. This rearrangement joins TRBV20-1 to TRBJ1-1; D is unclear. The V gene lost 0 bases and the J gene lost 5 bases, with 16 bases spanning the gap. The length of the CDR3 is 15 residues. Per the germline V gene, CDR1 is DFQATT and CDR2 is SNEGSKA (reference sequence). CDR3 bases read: TGCAGTGCTAGAGACCGTGGCGGGATAGTAACTGAA. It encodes CSARDRGGIVTE. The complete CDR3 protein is CSARDRGGIVTEAFF.

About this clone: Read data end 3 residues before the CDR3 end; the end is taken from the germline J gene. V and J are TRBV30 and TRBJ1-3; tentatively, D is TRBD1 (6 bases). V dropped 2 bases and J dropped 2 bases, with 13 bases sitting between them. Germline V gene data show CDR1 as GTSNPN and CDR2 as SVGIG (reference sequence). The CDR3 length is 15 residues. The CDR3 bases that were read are TGTGCCTGGAGTCAACAGGGCATCGCTGGAAACACC. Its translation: CAWSQQGIAGNT. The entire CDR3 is CAWSQQGIAGNTIYF. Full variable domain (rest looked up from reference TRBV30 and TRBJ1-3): SQTIHQWPATLVQPVGSPLSLECTVEGTSNPNLYWYRQAAGRGLQLLFYSVGIGQISSEVPQNLSASRPQDRQFILSSKKLLLSDSGFYLCAWSQQGIAGNTIYFGEGSWLTVV.

CDR3 bases read: TGTGCCAGCAGAGCTCAGGGGGCCACCGGGGAG. It yields the protein CASRAQGATGE. The entire CDR3 sequence reads CASRAQGATGELFF. The chain couples TRBV6-2 or TRBV6-3 to TRBJ2-2; 8 bases line up with TRBD1. The sequence runs out 3 residues before the end of the CDR3; the remainder is reconstructed from the germline J gene. Unmatched junction bases numbered 4, after V lost 6 bases and J lost 4 bases. Germline loops: CDR1 MNHEY, CDR2 SVGEGT. This CDR3 is 14 amino acids long.

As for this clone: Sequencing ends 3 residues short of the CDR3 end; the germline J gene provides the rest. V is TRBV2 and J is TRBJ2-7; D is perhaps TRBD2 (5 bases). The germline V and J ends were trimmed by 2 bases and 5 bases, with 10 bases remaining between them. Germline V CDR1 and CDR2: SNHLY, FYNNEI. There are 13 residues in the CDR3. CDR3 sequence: CASSETGSHEQYF. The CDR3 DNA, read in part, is TGTGCCAGCAGTGAAACGGGGAGCCACGAG.

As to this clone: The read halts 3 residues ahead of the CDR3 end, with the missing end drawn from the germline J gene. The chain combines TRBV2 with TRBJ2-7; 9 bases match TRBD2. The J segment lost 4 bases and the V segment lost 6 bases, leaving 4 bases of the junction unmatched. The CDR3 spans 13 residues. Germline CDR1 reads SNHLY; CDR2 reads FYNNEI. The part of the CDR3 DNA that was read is TGTGCCAGCAGCGAAAGCGGGAGGTACGAG. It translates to CASSESGRYE. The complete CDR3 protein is CASSESGRYEQYF.

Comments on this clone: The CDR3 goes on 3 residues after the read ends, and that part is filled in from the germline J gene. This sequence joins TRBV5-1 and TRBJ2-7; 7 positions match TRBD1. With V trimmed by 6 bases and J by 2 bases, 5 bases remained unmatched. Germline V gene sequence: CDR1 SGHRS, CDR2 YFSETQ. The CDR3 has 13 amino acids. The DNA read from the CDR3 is TGCGCCAGCAAAGAAACAGGGGCCTACGAG. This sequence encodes CASKETGAYE. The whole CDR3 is CASKETGAYEQYF.

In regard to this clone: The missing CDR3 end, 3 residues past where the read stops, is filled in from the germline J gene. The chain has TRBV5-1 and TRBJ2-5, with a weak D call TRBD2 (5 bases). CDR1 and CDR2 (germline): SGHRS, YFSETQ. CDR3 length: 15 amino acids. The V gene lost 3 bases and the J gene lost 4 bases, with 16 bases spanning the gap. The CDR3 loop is CASSSTDRGSETQYF. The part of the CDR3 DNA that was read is TGCGCCAGCAGCTCCACCGACCGGGGTTCAGAGACC. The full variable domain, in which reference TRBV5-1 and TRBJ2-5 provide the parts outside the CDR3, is KAGVTQTPRYLIKTRGQQVTLSCSPISGHRSVSWYQQTPGQGLQFLFEYFSETQRNKGNFPGRFSGRQFSNSRSEMNVSTLELGDSALYLCASSSTDRGSETQYFGPGTRLLVL.

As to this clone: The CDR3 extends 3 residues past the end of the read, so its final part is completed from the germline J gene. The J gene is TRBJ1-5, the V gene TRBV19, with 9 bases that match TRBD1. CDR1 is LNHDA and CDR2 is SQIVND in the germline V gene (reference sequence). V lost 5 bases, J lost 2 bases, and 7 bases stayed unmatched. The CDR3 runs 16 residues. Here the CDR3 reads CASSPGTGWGNQPQHF. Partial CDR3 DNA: TGTGCCAGTAGTCCAGGGACAGGGTGGGGCAATCAGCCC.